The 5 T cell receptor beta chains below come from one sample, sequenced in a study of T-cell memory formation after mild COVID-19. One entry per CDR3 protein results from TCRdb running MiXCR on the 5' RACE reads. Of hundreds of thousands of distinct CDR3 sequences in the sample, around a sixth were seen once. Input material: PBMCs or a T cell subset sorted from them (not recorded which). These receptors all stem from a man younger than 30 who had mild COVID-19 (a few samples of this study predate the infection). Cell type and time point are not known.

The chain combines TRBV7-9 with TRBJ2-7; D is unclear. Trimming left V 7 bases short and J 2 bases short, with 9 bases between. The CDR3 contains 12 residues. From germline, CDR1 is SEHNR and CDR2 FQNEAQ (reference sequence). The CDR3 here is CASTSQTYEQYF. In DNA form, the CDR3 reads TGTGCCAGCACGTCGCAGACCTACGAGCAGTACTTC.

The rearrangement joins TRBV5-4 to TRBJ1-1, with D maybe TRBD1 (6 bases). Germline V gene sequence: CDR1 SGHNT, CDR2 YYREEE (reference sequence). This CDR3 contains 14 residues. The V end lost 4 bases, the J end lost 6 bases, and 16 bases lay between the germline ends. The CDR3 nucleotides read TGTGCCAGCAGCCGGGTGGCGGGGGGCTCTGAAGCTTTCTTT. This sequence encodes CASSRVAGGSEAFF. Complete variable domain (other parts from reference TRBV5-4 and TRBJ1-1): ETGVTQSPTHLIKTRGQQVTLRCSSQSGHNTVSWYQQALGQGPQFIFQYYREEENGRGNFPPRFSGLQFPNYSSELNVNALELDDSALYLCASSRVAGGSEAFFGQGTRLTVV.

The chain uses TRBV20-1 and TRBJ1-1, with TRBD1 as a possible D gene (6 bases). This CDR3 region has 14 residues. Germline CDR1 reads DFQATT; CDR2 reads SNEGSKA (reference sequence). V was trimmed by 3 bases and J by 3 bases, leaving 14 bases between them. The CDR3 region is CSARLIGGYTEAFF. CDR3 nucleotide sequence: TGCAGTGCTAGGCTGATTGGGGGCTACACTGAAGCTTTCTTT.

This clonotype was counted only a few times. The J gene is TRBJ2-3, the V gene TRBV4-3, with 11 bases that match TRBD2. The CDR3 covers 19 residues. Germline values: CDR1 LGHNA, CDR2 YSLEER. V gave up 2 bases and J gave up 2 bases; unmatched junction bases: 12. CDR3 in amino acids: CASSQSLAGGLEPTDTQYF. CDR3 in DNA: TGCGCCAGCAGCCAATCGCTAGCGGGGGGTTTAGAACCCACAGATACGCAGTATTTT.

The CDR3 DNA sequence: TGTGCCAGCAGCTTATTGGGGGGCTATGGCTACACCTTC. This encodes CASSLLGGYGYTF. V is TRBV7-3 and J is TRBJ1-2; tentative D call: TRBD1 (5 bases). V dropped 2 bases and J dropped 4 bases, with 8 bases sitting between them. CDR1 is SGHTA, CDR2 FQGTGA, per germline. This CDR3 has 13 residues.